This TCR beta chain was sequenced in a study of T-cell reconstitution after alpha-beta-depleted transplantation in children. General study findings and limits: Counts and diversity of T cells one year after transplant came mostly from newly produced T cells. Day-60 TCRbeta diversity that was high in some patients was derived from surviving recipient T cells and thymic progenitors. Where alpha-beta T cells came from about two months after transplant was reportedly several hundred expanded graft clones.

V lost 1 base to trimming and J lost 0 bases, with 10 bases between them. CDR1 and CDR2 from the germline V gene are LGHNT and FRNRAP. The CDR3 runs to 15 residues. For this clonotype: Its antigen is undetermined.

Unique molecular identifiers tagged the TCRbeta library. One entry per CDR3 protein, called by TCRdb with MiXCR from the PCR reads. The sample holds fewer than 750,000 distinct CDR3 sequences, approximately 22% seen once. The clonotype originates from a boy in the first two years of life who had a stem cell transplant for acute myeloid leukemia, so the T cells may come from the graft donor. Source: PBMCs, mostly from graft donor cells, taken 360 days after TCRalphabeta/CD19-depleted stem cell transplant. The genes are TRBV12-5 and TRBJ2-7; the D gene is possibly TRBD2 (6 bases). The CDR3 spells CASGLGPGSSYEQYF. The CDR3 nucleotides are TGTGCTAGTGGTTTGGGGCCCGGGAGCTCCTACGAGCAGTACTTC.